The source of this TCR beta chain is a study of T cells in Graves' hyperthyroidism and ophthalmopathy. Points from the study as a whole: The blood repertoire included most of the expanded thyroid clonotypes above 0.001.

In its sample, this clonotype was seen a few times. Antigen: not known. The TCR beta CDR3 regions underwent amplification using RNA transcripts as the source. Initially, a first-round RT-PCR of the TCR CDR3 employed the HTBI primer set. One entry per CDR3 protein, called by TCRdb with MiXCR from the multiplex PCR reads. Among about 280,000 distinct CDR3 sequences listed, under 30% were seen once. Sample: blood. The source is a man aged 40-55 years with Graves' hyperthyroidism that later progressed to Graves' ophthalmopathy.

The CDR3 DNA reads TGTGCCAGCAAAGCCTCGACAGGGGAAGGATACGAGCAGTACTTC. Its protein product is CASKASTGEGYEQYF. The V gene is TRBV27, the J gene TRBJ2-7; TRBD1 matches 8 bases. Trimming took 7 bases from V and 4 from J; bases not matched to a gene: 12. Germline assignment: CDR1 MNHEY and CDR2 SMNVEV (reference sequence). The CDR3 runs to 15 residues.